The 28 T cell receptor beta chains below were found in one sample sequenced in a study of CD8 T cells in Susac syndrome. With random hexamers, reverse transcription was performed on about 0.45 to 1 ug of RNA. MiXCR, applied by TCRdb to the immunoSEQ multiplex PCR reads, yields one record per CDR3 protein. The table records some 200,000 distinct CDR3 sequences, approximately 96% of them present only once. Input material: CD4+ T cells from PBMCs. These receptors were collected from a human donor with Susac syndrome.

The chain's CDR3 is CASSFSVRGTGELFF. The DNA of the CDR3 is TGTGCCAGCAGCTTTAGCGTCCGTGGGACCGGGGAGCTGTTTTTT. The rearrangement uses TRBV6-5 and TRBJ2-2; weak D call: TRBD2 (5 bases). Trimming took off 6 bases at V and 5 bases at J, with 16 bases between the two ends. CDR1 and CDR2 from the germline V gene are MNHEY and SVGAGI. This CDR3 is 15 amino acids long.

J is TRBJ2-7 and V is TRBV4-1; 8 bases fit TRBD1. The V and J ends lost 3 bases and 5 bases, in that order; junction bases with no gene match: 3. This CDR3 is 13 amino acids long. Germline lookup yields CDR1 MGHRA and CDR2 YSYEKL. The CDR3 DNA sequence: TGCGCCAGCAGCCAGGGGACAGGAGACGAGCAGTACTTC. Translation: CASSQGTGDEQYF.

This rearrangement joins TRBV12-5 to TRBJ2-1, with D perhaps matching TRBD1 (6 bases). V shed 2 bases and J shed 2 bases, with 16 bases lying between them. CDR1 is LGHNT, CDR2 FRNRAP, per germline. CDR3 length equals 17 residues. The CDR3 DNA sequence: TGTGCTAGTGGTTTGAGCAGGGGCGCATCCCCCTACAATGAGCAGTTCTTC. Translated, it gives CASGLSRGASPYNEQFF.

The V call is TRBV4-2, the J call TRBJ1-3; TRBD1 is a possible D gene (5 bases). Germline V gene data show CDR1 as LGHNA and CDR2 as YNFKEQ. Trimming removed 5 bases at V and 2 bases at J, with 19 bases between. This CDR3 is built from 17 residues. The CDR3 here is CASSKDITRVAGNTIYF. As DNA, the CDR3 is TGTGCCAGCAGCAAGGACATTACAAGGGTGGCTGGAAACACCATATATTTT.

CDR3 sequence: CASSLWTGTETQYF. CDR3 nucleotide sequence: TGTGCCAGCAGCCTTTGGACAGGGACAGAGACCCAGTACTTC. V is TRBV9 and J is TRBJ2-5; TRBD1 matches at 8 bases. CDR3 length: 14 amino acids. Germline CDR1 reads SGDLS; CDR2 reads YYNGEE. J was trimmed by 4 bases and V by 4 bases; bases with no gene match: 6.

J is TRBJ1-5 and V is TRBV28, with unresolved D. CDR1 and CDR2 (germline): MDHEN, SYDVKM. V lost 2 bases to trimming and J lost 2 bases, with 10 bases between them. The CDR3 sequence is 15 residues long. The CDR3 region has the DNA TGTGCCAGCAGTTTAGGACGAGTGGGCAATCAGCCCCAGCATTTT. Translation gives CASSLGRVGNQPQHF. The whole variable domain, filled in from reference TRBV28 and TRBJ1-5, reads DVKVTQSSRYLVKRTGEKVFLECVQDMDHENMFWYRQDPGLGLRLIYFSYDVKMKEKGDIPEGYSVSREKKERFSLILESASTNQTSMYLCASSLGRVGNQPQHFGDGTRLSIL.

This chain joins TRBV6-5 and TRBJ2-7, with unresolved D. This CDR3 contains 13 residues. V lost 7 bases to trimming and J lost 0 bases, with 10 bases between them. The germline V gene encodes CDR1 MNHEY and CDR2 SVGAGI. CDR3 in DNA: TGTGCCAGCACCAAGTCGAGCTCCTACGAGCAGTACTTC. Its protein is CASTKSSSYEQYF.

The chain is built from TRBV6-2 or TRBV6-3 and TRBJ1-1, with 8 bases lining up with TRBD1. After removal of 9 bases from V and 1 base from J, the junction contained 25 bases not matched to a gene. In germline, CDR1 is MNHEY, CDR2 SVGEGT. The CDR3 extends over 20 amino acids. The DNA for the CDR3 is TGTGCCAGGCGAAAACAACCGGGACAGGCGGGGATATTGGCGAACACTGAAGCTTTCTTT. This sequence encodes CARRKQPGQAGILANTEAFF.

The genes are TRBV18 and TRBJ2-5, with a possible D match to TRBD2 (5 bases). The CDR3 has 13 amino acids. Germline V lookup: CDR1 KGHSH, CDR2 LQKENI. V was cut by 5 bases and J by 1 base, with 8 bases left in between. CDR3 sequence: CASSDYVQETQYF. DNA for the CDR3: TGTGCCAGCTCAGACTACGTCCAAGAGACCCAGTACTTC.

The chain recombines TRBV5-1 with TRBJ1-6; D possibly corresponds to TRBD1 (6 bases). Germline lookup yields CDR1 SGHRS and CDR2 YFSETQ. V was trimmed by 4 bases and J by 0 bases, leaving 11 bases between them. The CDR3 is 16 residues long. CDR3 coding DNA: TGCGCCAGCAGCCCGCGACAGGACTCCTATAATTCACCCCTCCACTTT. It translates to CASSPRQDSYNSPLHF.

The chain uses TRBV3-1 and TRBJ2-5; 14 bases align to TRBD2. The CDR3 covers 17 residues. From germline, CDR1 is LGHDT and CDR2 YNNKEL (reference sequence). Trimming took 4 bases from V and 0 from J; bases not matched to a gene: 4. The CDR3 here is CASSRGTSGGHQETQYF. The CDR3 DNA reads TGTGCCAGCAGCCGAGGGACTAGCGGGGGACACCAAGAGACCCAGTACTTC.

The rearrangement links TRBV11-2 to TRBJ2-1, with TRBD2 matching over 11 bases. This CDR3 has 16 residues. Germline V gives CDR1 SGHAT, CDR2 FQNNGV. V lost 5 bases to trimming and J lost 6 bases; unmatched junction nucleotides: 9. CDR3 amino acids: CASSGYSGGAGNEQFF. The CDR3 nucleotides are TGTGCCAGCAGCGGATATAGCGGGGGGGCCGGCAATGAGCAGTTCTTC.

Note on this clonotype: Germline is not matched at one junction end, which may reflect a read error. The chain uses TRBV20-1 and TRBJ2-7; 7 bases match TRBD1. This CDR3 is built from 13 residues. Per germline, CDR1 DFQATT and CDR2 SNEGSKA (reference sequence). Written as DNA, the CDR3 is TGCAGTGCTGGAGATGACAGGGTAAACGAGCAGTACTTC. Its protein is CSAGDDRVNEQYF.

The chain employs TRBV27 and TRBJ1-2; D gene unclear. The CDR3 is 14 residues long. The V gene lost 1 base and the J gene lost 5 bases, with 11 bases spanning the gap. Germline loops: CDR1 MNHEY, CDR2 SMNVEV (reference sequence). The DNA of the CDR3 is TGTGCCAGCAGTTTATGGGCGGGATCTTATGGCTACACCTTC. Its protein is CASSLWAGSYGYTF.

This clonotype occurred once. The gene calls are TRBV7-2 and TRBJ1-2; D perhaps matches TRBD1 (5 bases). Trimming pared 5 bases from V and 0 bases from J, leaving 16 bases between. The CDR3 is 16 amino acids. Germline V gene lookup returns CDR1 SGHTA and CDR2 FQGNSA. CDR3 sequence reads: CASSRHRGETNYGYTF. CDR3 sequence (DNA): TGTGCCAGCAGCCGCCATCGGGGGGAAACTAACTATGGCTACACCTTC.

J is TRBJ2-7 and V is TRBV2, with D uncertain. The V end lost 4 bases, the J end lost 3 bases, and 7 bases lay between the germline ends. CDR1 and CDR2 from the germline V gene are SNHLY and FYNNEI. The CDR3 covers 12 residues. The CDR3 spells CASSVDHYEQYF. CDR3 in DNA: TGTGCCAGCAGTGTAGATCACTACGAGCAGTACTTC.

The chain is built from TRBV9 and TRBJ1-6; no definite D call. This CDR3 comprises 13 residues. Germline-derived CDR1 and CDR2 are SGDLS and YYNGEE. V lost 0 bases and J 9 bases, leaving 7 bases between the germline ends. CDR3 loop: CASSVEAVSPLHF. The CDR3 DNA follows: TGTGCCAGCAGCGTAGAAGCGGTTTCACCCCTCCACTTT.

This clonotype is a singleton in its sample. V and J are TRBV30 and TRBJ1-2; 10 nucleotides agree with TRBD1. Germline CDR1 reads GTSNPN; CDR2 reads SVGIG (reference sequence). Trimming cost V 5 bases and J 5 bases; bases outside gene matches: 2. The CDR3 consists of 12 residues. The CDR3, as DNA: TGTGCCTGGCCGGGACAGGGGTATGGCTACACCTTC. Its protein product is CAWPGQGYGYTF.

This chain uses TRBV6-2 or TRBV6-3 with TRBJ1-1; 8 bases are shared with TRBD1. V lost 2 bases and J lost 2; bases outside the gene matches: 4. In germline, CDR1 is MNHEY, CDR2 SVGEGT. This CDR3 contains 15 residues. CDR3: CASSYGTGVNTEAFF. CDR3 DNA sequence: TGTGCCAGCAGTTACGGGACAGGAGTAAACACTGAAGCTTTCTTT.

This chain links TRBV4-2 with TRBJ1-2; D ambiguous. This CDR3 has 11 residues. Germline-derived CDR1 and CDR2 are LGHNA and YNFKEQ. Between the trimmed V and J ends, which lost 3 bases and 8 bases, there was a span of 7 bases. CDR3 DNA: TGTGCCAGCAGCCAGAGAACGGGCTACACCTTC. Translating gives CASSQRTGYTF.

The V gene is TRBV5-5, the J gene TRBJ2-7; 8 bases fit TRBD1. Germline CDR1 and CDR2: SGHKS and YYEKEE (reference sequence). After removal of 3 bases from V and 5 bases from J, the junction contained 10 bases not matched to a gene. The CDR3 contains 15 residues. CDR3 coding DNA: TGTGCCAGCAGCTCCCTGGTGTCAGGGGGCCACGAGCAGTACTTC. Translating it yields CASSSLVSGGHEQYF.

This clonotype has only one observation. The genes are TRBV7-8 and TRBJ2-3; D uncertain. The CDR3 is 14 residues long. Trimming removed 1 base from V and 2 bases from J, with 7 bases in between. Germline values: CDR1 SGHVS, CDR2 FQNEAQ. The DNA of the CDR3 is TGTGCCAGCAGCTTAGGGCTCAACACAGATACGCAGTATTTT. It is translated as CASSLGLNTDTQYF.

The chain has TRBV4-2 and TRBJ2-5; TRBD2 matches 8 bases. The junction had 2 bases not matched to a gene; V was cut back by 0 bases and J by 2 bases. In germline, CDR1 is LGHNA, CDR2 YNFKEQ. The CDR3 length is 15 residues. The CDR3 loop is CASSQEASGQETQYF. The CDR3 nucleotides read TGTGCCAGCAGCCAAGAGGCTAGCGGGCAAGAGACCCAGTACTTC.

This clonotype is a singleton in its sample. In DNA form, the CDR3 reads TGTGCCGGACGCGGGCCAGGAGAAAAACTGTTTTTT. This gives the protein CAGRGPGEKLFF. The chain recombines TRBV30 with TRBJ1-4, with D unresolved. Trimming removed 8 bases from V and 8 bases from J, with 15 bases in between. Germline values: CDR1 GTSNPN, CDR2 SVGIG (reference sequence). This CDR3 is built from 12 residues.

The chain carries TRBV29-1 and TRBJ2-7, with TRBD1 matching 7 bases. This CDR3 is built from 13 residues. Germline V gene lookup returns CDR1 SQVTM and CDR2 ANQGSEA. V lost 0 bases, J lost 7 bases, and 6 bases stayed unmatched. The CDR3 region is CSVEDHRGREQYF. CDR3 DNA sequence: TGCAGCGTTGAAGATCACAGGGGCAGGGAGCAGTACTTC.

V gene TRBV5-1 combines with J gene TRBJ2-3, with D perhaps matching TRBD2 (5 bases). The V gene lost 5 bases and the J gene lost 3 bases, with 13 bases spanning the gap. The CDR3 totals 14 residues. Germline-derived CDR1 and CDR2 are SGHRS and YFSETQ. The CDR3 is CASRAAGNTDTQYF. In nucleotides, the CDR3 is TGCGCCAGCAGGGCTGCCGGGAATACAGATACGCAGTATTTT.

The rearrangement uses TRBV19 and TRBJ1-2, with a weak D call TRBD1 (5 bases). V lost 5 bases and J lost 4, with 20 bases in between. Germline-derived CDR1 and CDR2 are LNHDA and SQIVND (reference sequence). The CDR3 sequence is 16 residues long. The CDR3 DNA reads TGTGCCAGTAGTTCCCTCCGGCAGGGACTCTCCTATGGCTACACCTTC. Translated: CASSSLRQGLSYGYTF.

The chain uses TRBV30 and TRBJ2-5; D is possibly TRBD1 (6 bases). This CDR3 has 13 amino acids. Germline loops: CDR1 GTSNPN, CDR2 SVGIG (reference sequence). Trimming took 3 bases from V and 5 from J, leaving 13 bases between them. Here the CDR3 reads CAWSGTPRETQYF. For the CDR3, the DNA is TGTGCCTGGAGCGGGACACCCCGTGAGACCCAGTACTTC.